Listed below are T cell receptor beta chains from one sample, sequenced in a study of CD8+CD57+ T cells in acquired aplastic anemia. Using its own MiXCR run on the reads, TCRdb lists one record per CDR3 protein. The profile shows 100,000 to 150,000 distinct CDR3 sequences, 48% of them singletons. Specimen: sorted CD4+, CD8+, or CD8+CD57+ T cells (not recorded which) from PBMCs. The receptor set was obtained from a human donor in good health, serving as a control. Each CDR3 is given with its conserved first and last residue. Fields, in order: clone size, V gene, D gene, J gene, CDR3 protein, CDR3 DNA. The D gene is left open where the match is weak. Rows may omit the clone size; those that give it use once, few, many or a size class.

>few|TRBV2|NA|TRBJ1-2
CASSEGDIQPIGYTF
TGTGCCAGCAGTGAAGGGGACATCCAACCTATTGGCTACACCTTC
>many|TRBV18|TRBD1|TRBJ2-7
CASSPLPGQGTYEQYF
TGTGCCAGCTCACCACTCCCGGGACAGGGCACCTACGAGCAGTACTTC
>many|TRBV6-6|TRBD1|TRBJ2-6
CASSSRRGSGANVLTF
TGTGCCAGCAGCTCACGCAGGGGGTCTGGGGCCAACGTCCTGACTTTC
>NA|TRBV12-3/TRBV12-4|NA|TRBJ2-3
CASTLDLLSDTQYF
TGTGCCAGCACCCTCGACCTCCTTTCAGATACGCAGTATTTT
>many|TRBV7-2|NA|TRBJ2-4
CASRSHPGPKNIQYF
TGTGCCAGCAGATCTCATCCGGGACCCAAAAACATTCAGTACTTC
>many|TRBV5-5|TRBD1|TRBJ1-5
CASSLEGQGGGQPQHF
TGTGCCAGCAGCTTGGAGGGACAGGGCGGAGGTCAGCCCCAGCATTTT
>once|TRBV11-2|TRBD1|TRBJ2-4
CASSLEQGAGKNIQYF
TGTGCCAGCAGCTTAGAACAGGGGGCTGGCAAAAACATTCAGTACTTC
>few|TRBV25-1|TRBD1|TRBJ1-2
CASSPNRGTFNYGYTF
TGTGCCAGCAGTCCTAACAGGGGGACCTTCAACTATGGCTACACCTTC
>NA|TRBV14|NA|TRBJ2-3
CASSQDGARWGEQYF
TGTGCCAGCAGCCAAGACGGGGCGCGGTGGGGTGAGCAGTATTTT
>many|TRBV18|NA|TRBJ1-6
CATRQGTGSPLHF
TGTGCCACACGGCAGGGAACAGGATCACCCCTCCACTTT
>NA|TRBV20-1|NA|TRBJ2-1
CSARSPVYEQFF
TGCAGTGCTAGATCCCCAGTTTATGAGCAGTTCTTC
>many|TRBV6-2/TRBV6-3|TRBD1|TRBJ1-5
CASRGTDSNQPQHF
TGTGCCAGCAGGGGGACAGATAGCAATCAGCCCCAGCATTTT
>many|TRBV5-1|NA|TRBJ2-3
CASSLGGGRSTDTQYF
TGCGCCAGCAGCTTGGGTGGGGGACGGAGCACAGATACGCAGTATTTT
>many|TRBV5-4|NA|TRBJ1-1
CASSYDSTEAFF
TGTGCCAGCAGTTATGACAGTACTGAAGCTTTCTTT
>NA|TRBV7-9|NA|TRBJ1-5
CASSLDEAQPQHF
TGTGCCAGCAGCTTAGACGAGGCTCAGCCCCAGCATTTT
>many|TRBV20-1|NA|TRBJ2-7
CSALREREQYF
TGCAGTGCGCTCAGGGAGAGGGAGCAGTACTTC
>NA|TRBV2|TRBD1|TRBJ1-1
CASKEQGADTEAFF
TGTGCCAGCAAGGAACAGGGGGCGGACACTGAAGCTTTCTTT
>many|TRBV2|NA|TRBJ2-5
CASSEMHPGETQYF
TGTGCCAGCAGTGAGATGCACCCAGGAGAGACCCAGTACTTC
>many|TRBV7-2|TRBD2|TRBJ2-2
CASSGGRANTGELFF
TGTGCCAGCAGCGGAGGGAGGGCGAACACCGGGGAGCTGTTTTTT
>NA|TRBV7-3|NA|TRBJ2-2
CASSYRRTGELFF
TGTGCCAGCAGCTACAGACGAACAGGGGAGCTGTTTTTT
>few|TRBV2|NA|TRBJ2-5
CASSEGRGASETQYF
TGTGCCAGCAGTGAAGGGAGGGGGGCCAGTGAGACCCAGTACTTC
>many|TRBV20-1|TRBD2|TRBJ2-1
CSAVKPGLGFPNEQFF
TGCAGTGCCGTGAAACCGGGACTAGGTTTCCCCAATGAGCAGTTCTTC
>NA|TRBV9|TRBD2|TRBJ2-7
CASSLTGGGNEQYF
TGTGCCAGCAGCCTAACGGGGGGAGGGAACGAGCAGTACTTC
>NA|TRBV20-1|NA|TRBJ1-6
CSAYGLAGGQDSPLHF
TGCAGTGCTTATGGACTAGCGGGGGGGCAGGATTCACCCCTCCACTTT
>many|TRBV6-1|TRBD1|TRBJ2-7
CASRDPGQGSEQYF
TGTGCCAGCAGGGATCCGGGACAGGGTTCCGAGCAGTACTTC
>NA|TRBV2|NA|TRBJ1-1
CASSVVEGTEAFF
TGTGCCAGCAGTGTAGTAGAAGGAACTGAAGCTTTCTTT
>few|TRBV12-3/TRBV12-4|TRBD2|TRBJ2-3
CASGAFGGGSKDTDTQYF
TGTGCCAGCGGGGCGTTTGGCGGGGGGTCTAAGGACACAGATACGCAGTATTTT
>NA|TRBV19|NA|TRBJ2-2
CASSGSGGELFF
TGTGCCAGTAGTGGCTCCGGCGGGGAGCTGTTTTTT
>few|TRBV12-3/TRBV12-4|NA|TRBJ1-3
CASSLVGGGFGNTIYF
TGTGCCAGCAGTTTAGTTGGGGGTGGCTTTGGAAACACCATATATTTT
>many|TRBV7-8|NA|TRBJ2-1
CASSLGLALDNEQFF
TGTGCCAGCAGCTTAGGGCTGGCTCTAGACAATGAGCAGTTCTTC
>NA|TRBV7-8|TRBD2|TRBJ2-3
CASSFAGENTQYF
TGTGCCAGCAGCTTTGCGGGAGAAAATACGCAGTATTTT
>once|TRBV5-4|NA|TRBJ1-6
CATGEWVGNSPLHF
TGTGCCACCGGCGAATGGGTGGGGAATTCACCCCTCCACTTT
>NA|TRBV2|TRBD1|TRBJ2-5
CASTGTDRQETQYF
TGTGCCAGCACCGGGACAGACCGACAAGAGACCCAGTACTTC
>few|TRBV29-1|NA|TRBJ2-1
CSVSVVGHNEQFF
TGCAGCGTTTCCGTCGTCGGGCACAATGAGCAGTTCTTC
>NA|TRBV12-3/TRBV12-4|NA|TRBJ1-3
CASRPSSGNTIYF
TGTGCCAGCAGACCTAGTTCTGGAAACACCATATATTTT
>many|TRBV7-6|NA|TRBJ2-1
CASSLEVAANEQFF
TGTGCCAGCAGCTTAGAGGTAGCCGCCAATGAGCAGTTCTTC
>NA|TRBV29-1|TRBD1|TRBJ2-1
CSAVRDSSTIAQFF
TGCAGCGCGGTCCGGGACAGTTCGACTATTGCGCAGTTCTTC
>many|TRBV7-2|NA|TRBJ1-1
CASSLVRGTEAFF
TGTGCCAGCAGCTTAGTAAGGGGGACTGAAGCTTTCTTT
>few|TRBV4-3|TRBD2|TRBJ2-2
CASSPLAGGLNTGELFF
TGCGCCAGCAGCCCCCTAGCGGGGGGCCTGAACACCGGGGAGCTGTTTTTT
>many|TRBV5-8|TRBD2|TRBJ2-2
CASRGRGATGELFF
TGTGCCAGCAGAGGGCGGGGGGCCACCGGGGAGCTGTTTTTT
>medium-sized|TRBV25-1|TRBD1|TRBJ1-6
CASSEWGTGVLSPLHF
TGTGCCAGCAGTGAATGGGGGACAGGCGTACTGTCACCCCTCCACTTT
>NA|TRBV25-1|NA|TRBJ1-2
CASSESGDDHGYTF
TGTGCCAGCAGTGAGTCGGGGGACGATCATGGCTACACCTTC
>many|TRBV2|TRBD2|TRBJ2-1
CASSGTSGAYNEQFF
TGTGCCAGCAGTGGGACTAGCGGGGCTTACAATGAGCAGTTCTTC
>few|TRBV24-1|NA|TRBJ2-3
CATSVATTDTQYF
TGTGCCACCAGTGTTGCGACCACAGATACGCAGTATTTT
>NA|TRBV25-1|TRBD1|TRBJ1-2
CASSDRRQSGTGWDGYTF
TGTGCCAGCAGTGACCGTCGACAGTCCGGGACAGGCTGGGATGGCTACACCTTC
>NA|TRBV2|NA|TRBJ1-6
CASSEDGPSNSPLHF
TGTGCCAGCAGTGAAGACGGACCTTCTAATTCACCCCTCCACTTT
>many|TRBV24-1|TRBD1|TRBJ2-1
CATSDGTGDNNEQFF
TGTGCCACCAGCGACGGGACAGGGGACAACAATGAGCAGTTCTTC
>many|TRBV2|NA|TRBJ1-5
CASSSDSSQHF
TGTGCCAGCAGTTCCGATTCATCCCAGCATTTT